This T cell receptor beta chain is from a study of blood T cell repertoires in COVID-19. V gave up 0 bases and J gave up 6 bases, with 7 bases separating them. Germline CDR1 SGHNT, CDR2 YYREEE (reference sequence). This CDR3 has 13 amino acids. The repertoire was sequenced with immunoSEQ multiplex PCR; TCRdb's copy has only in-frame clones and lacks some. The table includes 90,000 to 120,000 clones, under 95% detected once. The sample was peripheral blood. The chain couples TRBV5-4 to TRBJ2-1; D unresolved. The receptor was derived from a woman in her twenties or thirties with acute or convalescent COVID-19. The CDR3 bases are TGTGCCAGCAGCTTGGGGGCTGTCAATGAGCAGTTCTTC. Protein product: CASSLGAVNEQFF.